One and the same sample provided the 24 T cell receptor beta chains below, sequenced in a study of a mutant IDH1 vaccine in newly diagnosed glioma. Some clones are missing from TCRdb's copy, which holds only in-frame ones; the method was immunoSEQ multiplex PCR. The sample has approximately 66,000 clones, nearly 85% seen once. The sample's time point: week 23, last vaccination. Doses comprised 300 ug of mutant IDH1 20-mer peptide each, plus topical imiquimod. These TCRs are of unknown antigen specificity. Sequencing used PBMCs, obtained from a glioma patient whose treatment included an IDH1 peptide vaccine. The receptors originated from a man between 18 and 35 years old with glioma.

The count of this clone is one. The chain couples TRBV9 to TRBJ2-1; 11 nucleotides agree with TRBD1. V shed 5 bases, J shed 4 bases, and the junction held 8 bases outside the gene matches. Germline V gene lookup returns CDR1 SGDLS and CDR2 YYNGEE. This CDR3 contains 16 residues. Here the CDR3 reads CASSPWGTGGYNEQFF. In DNA, the CDR3 is TGTGCCAGCAGTCCCTGGGGGACAGGGGGGTACAATGAGCAGTTCTTC.

This sequence joins TRBV4-1 and TRBJ1-4, with TRBD1 matching over 12 bases. Germline loops: CDR1 MGHRA, CDR2 YSYEKL. The CDR3 covers 19 residues. V lost 3 bases and J lost 7; bases outside the gene matches: 15. CDR3 coding DNA: TGCGCCAGCAGCCACCGATCGGGGGACAGGGGGCGTGGAGGTGAAAAACTGTTTTTT. Protein: CASSHRSGDRGRGGEKLFF.

This clone was counted once. The chain links TRBV28 to TRBJ1-2, with no clear D. The ends were cut back, 4 bases at V and 6 bases at J, with 6 bases in the middle. Germline V gene data show CDR1 as MDHEN and CDR2 as SYDVKM. CDR3 length: 11 amino acids. This CDR3 reads CASSWRDGYTF. For the CDR3, the DNA is TGTGCCAGCAGTTGGAGGGATGGCTACACCTTC.

The chain links TRBV15 to TRBJ2-5; D possibly corresponds to TRBD2 (5 bases). V gave up 0 bases and J gave up 2 bases, with 10 bases separating them. The CDR3 consists of 15 residues. Germline values: CDR1 LNHNV, CDR2 YYDKDF (reference sequence). The CDR3 DNA is TGTGCCACCAGCAGAGATCGGCGGGCACAAGAGACCCAGTACTTC. Translated, it gives CATSRDRRAQETQYF.

The V and J genes are TRBV27 and TRBJ2-1; no reliable D call. The germline V gene encodes CDR1 MNHEY and CDR2 SMNVEV (reference sequence). The CDR3 is 16 amino acids. Deletions cut 0 bases from V and 0 bases from J, with 9 bases between. CDR3 sequence (DNA): TGTGCCAGCAGTTTATCCGGGTCGAGCTCCTACAATGAGCAGTTCTTC. This gives the protein CASSLSGSSSYNEQFF.

The DNA for the CDR3 is TGTGCCAGCAGTTTATCTAGGGTTAACGAGCAGTACTTC. Protein sequence: CASSLSRVNEQYF. The V call is TRBV27, the J call TRBJ2-7; D gene unclear. The ends were cut back, 0 bases at V and 5 bases at J, with 8 bases in the middle. CDR3 size: 13 residues. From germline, CDR1 is MNHEY and CDR2 SMNVEV (reference sequence).

This clone was seen more than once but under ten times. The chain has TRBV6-1 and TRBJ1-2; maybe TRBD1 (6 bases). This CDR3 comprises 14 residues. Germline V gives CDR1 MNHNS, CDR2 SASEGT. V lost 3 bases to trimming and J lost 1 base, with 9 bases between them. The CDR3 sequence is CASSEGAINYGYTF. CDR3 DNA: TGTGCCAGCAGTGAGGGGGCCATTAACTATGGCTACACCTTC.

This clone has just a few counts. This chain uses TRBV5-1 with TRBJ1-1, with TRBD1 identical over 9 bases. This CDR3 is built from 14 residues. Germline CDR1 and CDR2: SGHRS and YFSETQ. V lost 3 bases to trimming and J lost 11 bases; unmatched junction nucleotides: 11. CDR3 DNA: TGCGCCAGCAGCTGGACGGACAGGGGAAGGGCGGCTTTCTTT. This gives the protein CASSWTDRGRAAFF. The full variable domain, its missing parts supplied by reference TRBV5-1 and TRBJ1-1, is KAGVTQTPRYLIKTRGQQVTLSCSPISGHRSVSWYQQTPGQGLQFLFEYFSETQRNKGNFPGRFSGRQFSNSRSEMNVSTLELGDSALYLCASSWTDRGRAAFFGQGTRLTVV.

V usage is TRBV6-5 and J usage is TRBJ2-1, with D uncertain. This CDR3 region has 15 residues. CDR1 and CDR2 (germline): MNHEY, SVGAGI. The ends were cut back, 6 bases at V and 3 bases at J, with 15 bases in the middle. The CDR3 reads CASRYTQTYYNEQFF. The CDR3 DNA is TGTGCCAGCAGGTATACACAGACCTACTACAATGAGCAGTTCTTC.

The CDR3 sequence: CASRSYEQYF. CDR3 coding DNA: TGTGCCTCGAGATCCTACGAGCAGTACTTC. The rearrangement uses TRBV28 and TRBJ2-7; D unresolved. V was trimmed by 11 bases and J by 1 base, leaving 6 bases between them. Germline V lookup: CDR1 MDHEN, CDR2 SYDVKM. The CDR3 runs to 10 residues.

The chain combines TRBV5-5 with TRBJ1-4, with a weak D call TRBD1 (5 bases). This CDR3 spans 15 amino acids. V dropped 0 bases and J dropped 8 bases, with 14 bases sitting between them. Per the germline V gene, CDR1 is SGHKS and CDR2 is YYEKEE (reference sequence). DNA for the CDR3: TGTGCCAGCAGCTTGGATTGGCTCGGGGACGAAAAACTGTTTTTT. The encoded protein is CASSLDWLGDEKLFF.

V and J are TRBV7-2 and TRBJ1-4, with TRBD1 identical over 8 bases. CDR1 and CDR2 (germline): SGHTA, FQGNSA. Trimming removed 4 bases from V and 7 bases from J; junction bases left unmatched: 5. CDR3 length: 14 residues. The CDR3 DNA is TGTGCCAGCAGCTCCGGACAGGGCGGTGAAAAACTGTTTTTT. Amino acids: CASSSGQGGEKLFF.

The CDR3 DNA follows: TGTGCCAGCAGCGTAACGGGACAGCCCTCCTACGAGCAGTACTTC. Its translation: CASSVTGQPSYEQYF. The chain has TRBV5-4 and TRBJ2-7, with 7 nucleotides matching TRBD1. The CDR3 covers 15 residues. Germline-derived CDR1 and CDR2 are SGHNT and YYREEE (reference sequence). The trim removed 4 bases at V and 0 bases at J, leaving 7 bases unmatched.

The chain uses TRBV27 and TRBJ1-2; 9 nucleotides match TRBD1. Germline V gene data show CDR1 as MNHEY and CDR2 as SMNVEV (reference sequence). The CDR3 sequence is 15 residues long. With 6 bases clipped from V and 7 bases from J, the junction kept 12 bases outside the gene matches. CDR3 protein: CASSPSWTGDFGYTF. The CDR3 DNA is TGTGCCAGCAGCCCTTCCTGGACAGGGGATTTTGGCTACACCTTC.

The chain recombines TRBV6-1 with TRBJ1-2, with 7 bases identical to TRBD1. The CDR3 contains 14 residues. CDR1 and CDR2 (germline): MNHNS, SASEGT. The junction had 5 bases not matched to a gene; V was cut back by 5 bases and J by 2 bases. CDR3 loop: CASSLQGRNYGYTF. The CDR3 DNA sequence: TGTGCCAGCAGTCTACAGGGGCGCAACTATGGCTACACCTTC.

J is TRBJ1-3 and V is TRBV4-3; D perhaps matches TRBD1 (6 bases). Germline CDR1 reads LGHNA; CDR2 reads YSLEER. V was clipped by 3 bases and J by 0 bases, with 9 bases between them. The CDR3 is 15 residues long. The CDR3: CASSQTGLSGNTIYF. The CDR3 DNA reads TGCGCCAGCAGCCAGACAGGACTCTCTGGAAACACCATATATTTT.

The chain recombines TRBV18 with TRBJ2-5, with TRBD2 as a possible D gene (6 bases). The CDR3 loop spans 14 amino acids. Germline CDR1 reads KGHSH; CDR2 reads LQKENI. V lost 1 base and J lost 2, with 8 bases in between. As DNA, the CDR3 is TGTGCCAGCTCACCACGGGACTGGCAAGAGACCCAGTACTTC. This codes for CASSPRDWQETQYF.

This clone was found a few times. The CDR3 spells CASSRPGQGGTEAFF. CDR3 nucleotides: TGTGCCAGCAGTCGACCGGGACAGGGGGGGACTGAAGCTTTCTTT. The V gene is TRBV6-6, the J gene TRBJ1-1, with 11 positions matching TRBD1. Looked up from germline, CDR1 is MNHNY and CDR2 is SVGAGI (reference sequence). CDR3 length equals 15 residues. V lost 5 bases, J lost 5 bases, and 7 bases stayed unmatched.

This chain joins TRBV10-3 and TRBJ1-1; 7 positions agree with TRBD1. Germline CDR1 reads ENHRY; CDR2 reads SYGVKD. V shed 0 bases and J 7 bases; nucleotides not matched to a gene: 5. The CDR3 contains 14 residues. The CDR3 DNA follows: TGTGCCATCAGTGAGTCGCCGGCAGGGGGTGAAGCTTTCTTT. It is translated as CAISESPAGGEAFF.

This chain connects TRBV28 to TRBJ1-1; D ambiguous. Germline CDR1 and CDR2: MDHEN and SYDVKM. V gave up 2 bases and J gave up 1 base, with 11 bases separating them. This CDR3 contains 15 residues. The CDR3 region has the DNA TGTGCCAGCAGTTTAATGAGGGCCCGGAACACTGAAGCTTTCTTT. This gives the protein CASSLMRARNTEAFF.

CDR3 sequence: CAAAGLGANYGYTF. The CDR3 DNA reads TGTGCCGCGGCTGGGTTGGGGGCTAACTATGGCTACACCTTC. The gene calls are TRBV19 and TRBJ1-2, with a possible D match to TRBD1 (5 bases). Trimming left V 11 bases short and J 0 bases short, with 16 bases between. Germline V CDR1 and CDR2: LNHDA, SQIVND (reference sequence). The CDR3 totals 14 residues.

CDR3 nucleotides: TGTGCCAGCAGTTTATCTGGCGCAGGGTCGAAGCAGCCCCAGCATTTT. Its protein is CASSLSGAGSKQPQHF. The rearrangement uses TRBV27 and TRBJ1-5; a possible D gene is TRBD1 (5 bases). The V and J ends lost 0 bases and 7 bases respectively, with 16 bases between them. The germline V gene has CDR1 MNHEY and CDR2 SMNVEV (reference sequence). The CDR3 runs 16 residues.

CDR3 coding DNA: TGTGCCAGCAGTTACAGCCACAGTTTTATGGGCACTGAAGCTTTCTTT. It encodes CASSYSHSFMGTEAFF. J is TRBJ1-1 and V is TRBV6-5; no definite D call. Germline values: CDR1 MNHEY, CDR2 SVGAGI. The CDR3 has 16 residues. Trimming shortened V by 2 bases and J by 4 bases, and 17 bases separated the two germline ends.

Regarding this clone: The junction does not match germline at one end; this may be a read error. The V gene is TRBV4-1, the J gene TRBJ1-1; 7 bases are a match to TRBD1. Looked up from germline, CDR1 is MGHRA and CDR2 is YSYEKL. This CDR3 is 13 amino acids long. CDR3 amino acids: CASSQVSGQRSLF. CDR3 nucleotide sequence: TGCGCCAGCAGCCAAGTATCGGGACAGAGGTCTCTCTTT.